This TCR beta chain appears in the sequencing data of a study of T cell repertoires in cytomegalovirus infection. The V end was cut by 0 bases, the J end by 4 bases, with 10 bases between. CDR1 and CDR2 from the germline V gene are MNHEY and SVGAGI. The CDR3 runs to 15 residues. This clonotype was picked up a small number of times. Its antigen is unidentified. TCRdb re-called the reads through MiXCR, storing one row per CDR3 protein. The table lists approximately 120,000 distinct CDR3 sequences, about 32% of them singletons. The rearrangement uses TRBV6-5 and TRBJ2-1; D perhaps matches TRBD2 (5 bases). Sequenced material: CD8+ T cells from cultured PBMCs, taken from culture after CMV antigen stimulation. The TCR originated in a human donor in good health (CMV status not recorded). Some clones in this sample may be carry-over from other donors' samples. CDR3 DNA: TGTGCCAGCAGTTACTCGGGCAGCGGATACAATGAGCAGTTCTTC. Translation: CASSYSGSGYNEQFF.